This T cell receptor beta chain is from a study of blood T cell repertoires in COVID-19. Study-wide background: From the United States, Italy and Spain came samples of acute and convalescent COVID-19.

Methods used by the authors: Reference gene primer amplification gave estimated nucleated cell counts. Here immunoSEQ multiplex PCR was the method, and the copy in TCRdb shows in-frame clones only, minus some. The DNA gave D and trimming, while V, J and clone size come from that table. The table lists under 250,000 clones, roughly four fifths of them singletons. Those who participated ranged in age from roughly 18 to 90 years and resided in around 22 US areas. Losses at the gene ends were 2 bases for V and 6 bases for J; bases not matched to a gene: 17. Per germline, CDR1 GTSNPN and CDR2 SVGIG (reference sequence). This CDR3 has 17 amino acids.

This TCR was sampled from a woman in her forties who had been exposed to COVID-19. The chain couples TRBV30 to TRBJ2-7, with TRBD2 matching over 9 bases. The sample was PBMCs or T cells enriched from blood (not recorded which). CDR3 in amino acids: CAWSLPPWGGGATEQYF. The CDR3 bases are TGTGCCTGGAGTCTCCCGCCGTGGGGCGGGGGGGCCACCGAGCAGTACTTC.